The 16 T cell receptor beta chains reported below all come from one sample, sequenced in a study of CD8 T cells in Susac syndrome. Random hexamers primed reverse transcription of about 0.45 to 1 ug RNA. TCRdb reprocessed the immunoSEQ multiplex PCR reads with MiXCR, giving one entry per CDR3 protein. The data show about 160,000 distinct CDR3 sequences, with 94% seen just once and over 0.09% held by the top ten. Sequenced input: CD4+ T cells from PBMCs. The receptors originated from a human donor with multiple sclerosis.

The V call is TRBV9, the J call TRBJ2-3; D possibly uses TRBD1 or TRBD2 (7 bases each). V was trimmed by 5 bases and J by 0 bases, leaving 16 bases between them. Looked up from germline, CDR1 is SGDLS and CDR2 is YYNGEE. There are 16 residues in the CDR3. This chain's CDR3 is CASSQGGLTSTDTQYF. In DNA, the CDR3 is TGTGCCAGCAGTCAGGGGGGGCTAACTAGCACAGATACGCAGTATTTT. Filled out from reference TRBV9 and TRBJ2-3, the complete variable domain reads DSGVTQTPKHLITATGQRVTLRCSPRSGDLSVYWYQQSLDQGLQFLIQYYNGEERAKGNILERFSAQQFPDLHSELNLSSLELGDSALYFCASSQGGLTSTDTQYFGPGTRLTVL.

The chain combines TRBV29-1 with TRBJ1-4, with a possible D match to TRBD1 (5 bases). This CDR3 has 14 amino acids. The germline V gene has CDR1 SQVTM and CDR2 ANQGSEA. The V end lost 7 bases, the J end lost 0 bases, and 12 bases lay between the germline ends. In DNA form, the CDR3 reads TGCAGCGCTTTGGACACTTCAACTAATGAAAAACTGTTTTTT. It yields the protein CSALDTSTNEKLFF.

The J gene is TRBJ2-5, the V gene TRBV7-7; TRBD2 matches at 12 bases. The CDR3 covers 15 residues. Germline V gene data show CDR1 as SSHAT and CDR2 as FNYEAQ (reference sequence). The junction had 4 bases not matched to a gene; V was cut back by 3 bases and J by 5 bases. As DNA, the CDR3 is TGTGCCAGCAGCTTGGAGACTAGCGGGAGTGAGACCCAGTACTTC. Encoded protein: CASSLETSGSETQYF.

The CDR3: CASTSPAGNQPQHF. The CDR3 region has the DNA TGTGCCAGCACCTCGCCCGCGGGCAATCAGCCCCAGCATTTT. The gene calls are TRBV28 and TRBJ1-5, with unresolved D. The CDR3 totals 14 residues. CDR1 and CDR2 (germline): MDHEN, SYDVKM. The ends were cut back, 7 bases at V and 2 bases at J, with 12 bases in the middle.

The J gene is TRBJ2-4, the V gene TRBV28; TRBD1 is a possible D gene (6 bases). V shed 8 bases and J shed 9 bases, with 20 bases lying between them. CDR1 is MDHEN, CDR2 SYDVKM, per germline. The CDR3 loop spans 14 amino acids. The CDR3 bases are TGTGCCAGCGGGCTGGGGGCCTCCCGAGGCATTCAGTACTTC. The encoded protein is CASGLGASRGIQYF.

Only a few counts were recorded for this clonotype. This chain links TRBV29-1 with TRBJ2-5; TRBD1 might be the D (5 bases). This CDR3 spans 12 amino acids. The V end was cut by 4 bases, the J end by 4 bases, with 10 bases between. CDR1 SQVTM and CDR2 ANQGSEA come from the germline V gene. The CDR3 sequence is CSVGEGAETQYF. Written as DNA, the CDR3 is TGCAGCGTTGGTGAAGGGGCAGAGACCCAGTACTTC.

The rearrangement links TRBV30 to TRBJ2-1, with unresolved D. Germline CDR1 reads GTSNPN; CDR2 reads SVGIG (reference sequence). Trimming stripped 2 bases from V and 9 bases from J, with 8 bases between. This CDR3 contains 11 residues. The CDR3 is CAWSLKREQFF. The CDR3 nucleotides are TGTGCCTGGAGTCTTAAGCGTGAGCAGTTCTTC.

The DNA of the CDR3 is TGCGCCGAAGCTGAAGAGACCCAGTACTTC. It yields the protein CAEAEETQYF. The J gene is TRBJ2-5, the V gene TRBV5-1, with D hard to call. The CDR3 length is 10 residues. Germline V CDR1 and CDR2: SGHRS, YFSETQ. V lost 10 bases and J lost 3, with 7 bases in between.

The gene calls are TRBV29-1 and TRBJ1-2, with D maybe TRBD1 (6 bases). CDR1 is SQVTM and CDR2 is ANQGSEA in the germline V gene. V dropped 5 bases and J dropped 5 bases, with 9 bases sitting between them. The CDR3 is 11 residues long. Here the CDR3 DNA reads TGCAGCGTTCCAGGGGAATATGGCTACACCTTC. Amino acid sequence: CSVPGEYGYTF.

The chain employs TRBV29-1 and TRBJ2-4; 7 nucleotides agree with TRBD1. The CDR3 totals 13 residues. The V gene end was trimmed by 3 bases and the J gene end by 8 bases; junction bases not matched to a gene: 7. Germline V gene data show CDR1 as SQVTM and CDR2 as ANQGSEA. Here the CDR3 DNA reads TGCAGCGTTGAGGGGACAGCGCTCTACATTCAGTACTTC. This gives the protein CSVEGTALYIQYF.

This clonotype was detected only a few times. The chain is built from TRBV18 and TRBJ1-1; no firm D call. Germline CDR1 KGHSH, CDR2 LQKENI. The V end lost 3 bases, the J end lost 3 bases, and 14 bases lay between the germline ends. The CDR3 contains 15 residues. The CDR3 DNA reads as TGTGCCAGCTCACCCCCGGGCAAGCAGGACACTGAAGCTTTCTTT. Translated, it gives CASSPPGKQDTEAFF.

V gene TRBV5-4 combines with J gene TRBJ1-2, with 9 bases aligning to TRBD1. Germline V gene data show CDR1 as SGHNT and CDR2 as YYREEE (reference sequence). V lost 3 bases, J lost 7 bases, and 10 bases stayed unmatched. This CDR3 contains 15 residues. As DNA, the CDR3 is TGTGCCAGCAGCTCCAGGACAGGGGCAGGGTCTGGCTACACCTTC. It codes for CASSSRTGAGSGYTF.

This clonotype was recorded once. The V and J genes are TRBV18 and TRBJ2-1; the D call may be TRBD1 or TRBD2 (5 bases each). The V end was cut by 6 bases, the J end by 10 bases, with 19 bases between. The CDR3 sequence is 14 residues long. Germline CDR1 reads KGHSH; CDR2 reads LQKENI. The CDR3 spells CASSTRQGEGEQFF. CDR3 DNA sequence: TGTGCCAGCTCGACCAGGCAGGGCGAGGGGGAGCAGTTCTTC.

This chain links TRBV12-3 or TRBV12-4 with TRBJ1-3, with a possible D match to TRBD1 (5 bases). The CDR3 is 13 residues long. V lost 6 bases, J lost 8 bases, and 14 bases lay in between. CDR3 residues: CASSRGAADTIYF. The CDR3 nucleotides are TGTGCCAGCAGCCGAGGGGCCGCGGACACCATATATTTT.

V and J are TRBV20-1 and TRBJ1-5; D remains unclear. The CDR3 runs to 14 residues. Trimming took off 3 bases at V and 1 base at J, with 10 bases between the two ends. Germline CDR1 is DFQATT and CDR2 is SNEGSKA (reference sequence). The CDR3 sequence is CSASPKGSNQPQHF. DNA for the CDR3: TGCAGTGCTAGCCCAAAGGGAAGCAATCAGCCCCAGCATTTT.

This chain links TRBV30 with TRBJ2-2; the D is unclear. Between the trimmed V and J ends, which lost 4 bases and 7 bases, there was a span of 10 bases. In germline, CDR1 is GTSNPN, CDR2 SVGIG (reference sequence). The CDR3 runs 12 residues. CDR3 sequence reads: CAWMAGGGELFF. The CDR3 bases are TGTGCCTGGATGGCAGGCGGCGGGGAGCTGTTTTTT.